This T cell receptor (beta chain) was sequenced during a study of a mutant IDH1 vaccine in newly diagnosed glioma. Study in general: The therapy given earlier, which was standard therapy, consisted of radiotherapy, temozolomide, or both, and most of the patients received both. Overall study results and limits: Among all patients, vaccine-induced immune responses occurred in roughly 95%.

CDR3 length equals 17 residues. Germline CDR1 SEHNR, CDR2 FQNEAQ (reference sequence). The ends lost 0 bases at V and 0 bases at J; junction bases unmatched: 1. Stated time point: baseline, week 1 (first vaccination visit). Noted treatment: pre-vaccination baseline after standard-of-care therapy. About this clone: Its antigen is not identified.

This table comes from immunoSEQ multiplex PCR, and its TCRdb copy is limited to in-frame clones, with some not included. Of about 25,000 clones in the sample, roughly 93% were seen once. This sample comprised PBMCs, obtained from a glioma patient treated with radiotherapy, temozolomide or both. This TCR derives from a middle-aged man with glioma. The rearrangement joins TRBV7-9 to TRBJ2-5; 13 bases fit TRBD2. The CDR3 reads CASSLALAGGYQETQYF. CDR3 in DNA: TGTGCCAGCAGCTTAGCACTAGCGGGAGGGTACCAAGAGACCCAGTACTTC. Together with reference TRBV7-9 and TRBJ2-5, the CDR3 gives the full variable domain: DTGVSQNPRHKITKRGQNVTFRCDPISEHNRLYWYRQTLGQGPEFLTYFQNEAQLEKSRLLSDRFSAERPKGSFSTLEIQRTEQGDSAMYLCASSLALAGGYQETQYFGPGTRLLVL.